These 23 T cell receptor beta chains were sequenced from one sample in a study of blood T cell repertoires in COVID-19 (dated by TCRdb to 2020 to 2021). The library was obtained by the immunoSEQ multiplex PCR assay. The clones in this table, taken by TCRdb from immuneACCESS, are in-frame only. Not every clone is retained; where verified, under half of the shortfall comes from an unresolved V gene, and the cause of the rest is unknown. Present in this sample are 55,000 to 75,000 clones, 84% of which were seen just once. Of the sample, around 9.1% is held by the ten largest clones. Sequencing was done on a sample of peripheral blood. All receptors come from an elderly man with COVID-19, enrolled during active disease.

The chain recombines TRBV4-2 with TRBJ1-1; the D gene is possibly TRBD1 (6 bases). V gave up 4 bases and J gave up 1 base, with 13 bases separating them. The CDR3 spans 15 residues. Germline assignment: CDR1 LGHNA and CDR2 YNFKEQ. The CDR3 nucleotides are TGTGCCAGCAGCCCAGGGGCAGTAACGAACACTGAAGCTTTCTTT. Amino acid sequence: CASSPGAVTNTEAFF.

This clone occurred once. The rearrangement links TRBV20-1 to TRBJ2-4; 7 bases are shared with TRBD2. The V gene's germline CDR1 is DFQATT and CDR2 SNEGSKA (reference sequence). Trimming at V came to 3 bases and at J to 2 bases, leaving 7 bases not matched to a gene. The CDR3 extends over 15 amino acids. The CDR3, as DNA: TGCAGTGCTAGTCGCCTAGCGGTTACCAAAAACATTCAGTACTTC. This translates into CSASRLAVTKNIQYF.

A remark on this clone: At one boundary the junction diverges from the germline segment, which might be a read error. The CDR3 region has the DNA TGCAGTGCTAGTGAAGGACAAGGGGGCTATGACTACACCTTC. Translated, it gives CSASEGQGGYDYTF. The chain uses TRBV20-1 and TRBJ1-2, with 7 bases identical to TRBD1. Germline V gives CDR1 DFQATT, CDR2 SNEGSKA (reference sequence). The CDR3 extends over 14 amino acids.

The chain links TRBV28 to TRBJ1-4, with D possibly matching TRBD1 (6 bases). The CDR3 consists of 15 residues. In germline, CDR1 is MDHEN, CDR2 SYDVKM. V gave up 7 bases and J gave up 11 bases, with 23 bases separating them. CDR3 residues: CASTRETGGRTKLFF. For the CDR3, the DNA is TGTGCCAGCACCCGAGAGACCGGGGGGCGGACGAAACTGTTTTTT.

In this sample, this clone turned up once. The chain joins TRBV6-5 to TRBJ1-3; D gene ambiguous. The germline gives CDR1 MNHEY, CDR2 SVGAGI. CDR3 length: 14 amino acids. V shed 4 bases and J shed 2 bases, with 9 bases lying between them. The CDR3 loop reads CASSSVGAGNTIYF. CDR3 DNA sequence: TGTGCCAGCAGTTCCGTCGGGGCTGGAAACACCATATATTTT.

J is TRBJ2-1 and V is TRBV19, with 7 bases identical to TRBD1. CDR3 length: 16 residues. Germline CDR1 and CDR2: LNHDA and SQIVND (reference sequence). After removal of 6 bases from V and 2 bases from J, the junction contained 10 bases not matched to a gene. The CDR3 here is CASSPLTGLAYNEQFF. CDR3 DNA sequence: TGTGCCAGTAGCCCCCTGACAGGGTTGGCCTACAATGAGCAGTTCTTC. Variable domain in full (rest from reference TRBV19 and TRBJ2-1): DGGITQSPKYLFRKEGQNVTLSCEQNLNHDAMYWYRQDPGQGLRLIYYSQIVNDFQKGDIAEGYSVSREKKESFPLTVTSAQKNPTAFYLCASSPLTGLAYNEQFFGPGTRLTVL.

This clone is a singleton in its sample. The J gene is TRBJ2-1, the V gene TRBV6-5; the D gene is possibly TRBD1 (6 bases). Trimming cost V 5 bases and J 4 bases, with 9 bases left between them. Germline V gene lookup returns CDR1 MNHEY and CDR2 SVGAGI. This CDR3 contains 13 residues. The CDR3 coding sequence is TGTGCCAGCAGTCGGACAGCATACAATGAGCAGTTCTTC. Translated: CASSRTAYNEQFF.

This rearrangement joins TRBV5-4 to TRBJ1-3, with TRBD1 matching over 8 bases. The CDR3 runs 14 residues. Germline V gives CDR1 SGHNT, CDR2 YYREEE (reference sequence). Losses at the gene ends were 4 bases for V and 6 bases for J; bases not matched to a gene: 6. The CDR3 DNA reads as TGTGCCAGCAGCCCGCGGCAGGGGGCAAACACCATATATTTT. It codes for CASSPRQGANTIYF.

The chain recombines TRBV10-1 with TRBJ2-5; 10 nucleotides match TRBD2. V gave up 5 bases and J gave up 4 bases; unmatched junction bases: 4. Germline V gives CDR1 WNHNN, CDR2 SYGVQD (reference sequence). The CDR3 is made up of 14 amino acids. The CDR3 coding sequence is TGCGCCAGCAGTCGATTAGCGGGAGGAGAGACCCAGTACTTC. Protein sequence: CASSRLAGGETQYF.

The CDR3 sequence: CASSWGGTADTQYF. In nucleotides, the CDR3 is TGTGCCAGCAGCTGGGGGGGTACGGCAGATACGCAGTATTTT. The V call is TRBV5-6, the J call TRBJ2-3; 7 nucleotides line up with TRBD2. CDR3 length: 14 amino acids. J lost 4 bases, V lost 3 bases, and 5 bases had no gene match. Germline V lookup: CDR1 SGHDT, CDR2 YYEEEE.

This clone has just a few counts. The chain carries TRBV15 and TRBJ2-1; 9 bases match TRBD1. This CDR3 has 16 amino acids. The junction had 3 bases not matched to a gene; V was cut back by 1 base and J by 2 bases. Germline loops: CDR1 LNHNV, CDR2 YYDKDF (reference sequence). DNA of the CDR3: TGTGCCACCAGCAGAGTCGGGACAGGGACCTACAATGAGCAGTTCTTC. Translating gives CATSRVGTGTYNEQFF.

The V call is TRBV19, the J call TRBJ1-5; tentative D call: TRBD1 (6 bases). Germline lookup yields CDR1 LNHDA and CDR2 SQIVND (reference sequence). CDR3 length: 14 residues. The ends were cut back, 7 bases at V and 4 bases at J, with 14 bases in the middle. CDR3: CASTPRDTNQPQHF. CDR3 nucleotide sequence: TGTGCCAGTACCCCCCGGGACACTAATCAGCCCCAGCATTTT.

The V and J genes are TRBV7-2 and TRBJ1-2; D not resolved. Germline V lookup: CDR1 SGHTA, CDR2 FQGNSA. The germline V and J ends were trimmed by 2 bases and 6 bases, with 10 bases remaining between them. The CDR3 spans 13 residues. The CDR3, as DNA: TGTGCCAGCAGCTTAAGGCGTCAGGATGGCTACACCTTC. This encodes CASSLRRQDGYTF. Supplemented by reference TRBV7-2 and TRBJ1-2, the full variable domain reads GAGVSQSPSNKVTEKGKDVELRCDPISGHTALYWYRQSLGQGLEFLIYFQGNSAPDKSGLPSDRFSAERTGGSVSTLTIQRTQQEDSAVYLCASSLRRQDGYTFGSGTRLTVV.

The rearrangement uses TRBV28 and TRBJ1-2; D ambiguous. This CDR3 contains 14 residues. The V and J ends lost 10 bases and 0 bases respectively, with 15 bases between them. Germline V gives CDR1 MDHEN, CDR2 SYDVKM. The CDR3: CAIGYHLANYGYTF. Written as DNA, the CDR3 is TGTGCCATCGGTTACCACCTAGCTAACTATGGCTACACCTTC.

The chain combines TRBV7-2 with TRBJ1-1, with 10 bases matching TRBD1. The junction had 7 bases not matched to a gene; V was cut back by 4 bases and J by 5 bases. The CDR3 is 15 residues long. In germline, CDR1 is SGHTA, CDR2 FQGNSA. In DNA form, the CDR3 reads TGTGCCAGCAGCTCGTTGAGGACAGGGGGGACTGAAGCTTTCTTT. It is translated as CASSSLRTGGTEAFF.

This rearrangement joins TRBV19 to TRBJ2-5; TRBD1 matches 8 bases. CDR3 length equals 15 residues. Germline V gives CDR1 LNHDA, CDR2 SQIVND (reference sequence). Germline trimming cut 1 base from V and 2 bases from J; bases unmatched to any gene: 3. The CDR3 region is CASSIGRDRQETQYF. Here the CDR3 DNA reads TGTGCCAGTAGTATAGGGCGGGACAGGCAAGAGACCCAGTACTTC.

V is TRBV29-1 and J is TRBJ2-1; 13 nucleotides line up with TRBD2. The CDR3 covers 14 residues. Per the germline V gene, CDR1 is SQVTM and CDR2 is ANQGSEA. V lost 7 bases, J lost 7 bases, and 7 bases stayed unmatched. The CDR3: CSADRTSGSNEQFF. In DNA form, the CDR3 reads TGCAGCGCTGATCGGACTAGCGGGAGTAATGAGCAGTTCTTC.

The gene calls are TRBV6-5 and TRBJ1-1; weak D call: TRBD1 (6 bases). CDR1 MNHEY and CDR2 SVGAGI come from the germline V gene. The CDR3 runs 14 residues. V was trimmed by 8 bases and J by 4 bases, leaving 17 bases between them. The CDR3 bases are TGTGCCAGCTATTACACAGGGTTTGGCACTGAAGCTTTCTTT. Translation: CASYYTGFGTEAFF.

The chain couples TRBV15 to TRBJ2-2, with a tentative D call TRBD1 (6 bases). The V and J ends lost 0 bases and 3 bases respectively, with 8 bases between them. Germline CDR1 is LNHNV and CDR2 is YYDKDF (reference sequence). This CDR3 has 15 residues. The CDR3 loop reads CATSRDRGDTGELFF. Written as DNA, the CDR3 is TGTGCCACCAGCAGAGACAGGGGAGACACCGGGGAGCTGTTTTTT.

The V gene is TRBV24-1, the J gene TRBJ1-1; TRBD1 matches at 7 bases. Trimming at V came to 4 bases and at J to 11 bases, leaving 6 bases not matched to a gene. Germline V lookup: CDR1 KGHDR, CDR2 SFDVKD. The CDR3 runs 12 residues. The CDR3, as DNA: TGTGCCACCAGTGACCCCGGGACAGTGGCTTTCTTT. Protein product: CATSDPGTVAFF.

This sequence joins TRBV11-3 and TRBJ1-1; 7 bases fit TRBD1. V lost 1 base, J lost 10 bases, and 9 bases stayed unmatched. The germline gives CDR1 SGHNT, CDR2 YENEEA. The CDR3 totals 14 residues. CDR3 DNA sequence: TGTGCCAGCAGCTTAGGCGGACAGGCGCTTGGAGCTTTCTTT. The encoded protein is CASSLGGQALGAFF.

This clone is a singleton in its sample. This rearrangement joins TRBV25-1 to TRBJ1-3; a weak D match, TRBD1 (5 bases). Germline loops: CDR1 MGHDK, CDR2 SYGVNS. This CDR3 comprises 17 residues. V dropped 3 bases and J dropped 0 bases, with 15 bases sitting between them. The CDR3 here is CASSDILQGSSGNTIYF. Here the CDR3 DNA reads TGTGCCAGCAGTGATATCTTGCAGGGCAGCTCTGGAAACACCATATATTTT.

This clone was counted between two and nine times. V gene TRBV7-2 combines with J gene TRBJ1-5, with 9 nucleotides matching TRBD1. Trimming cost V 5 bases and J 5 bases; bases outside gene matches: 4. This CDR3 is built from 14 residues. The germline CDR1 and CDR2 sequences are SGHTA and FQGNSA. The CDR3 loop is CASSGDRAYQPQHF. The DNA for the CDR3 is TGTGCCAGCAGCGGGGACAGGGCTTATCAGCCCCAGCATTTT.